The 16 T cell receptor beta chains reported below all come from one sample, sequenced in a study of blood T cells in healthy people across ages. With a J-beta primer mix and a sample-barcoded 5' primer, a second PCR ran about 7 to 12 cycles. TCRdb re-called the 5' RACE reads with MiXCR, one entry per CDR3 protein. The profile shows under 700,000 distinct CDR3 sequences, less than 25% of them singletons. The sample also formed part of further work on T cells of mothers and their children.

Material for sequencing was blood. The receptors shown here come from a boy younger than 18 in good health.

As concerns this clonotype: The germline gene is not matched at one end of the junction; a read error may be the cause. The CDR3 sequence is CASSVGGADTEYF. In DNA form, the CDR3 reads TGTGCCAGCAGCGTAGGGGGGGCAGATACGGAGTATTTT. V usage is TRBV12-3 or TRBV12-4 and J usage is TRBJ2-3, with D possibly matching TRBD2 (7 bases). This CDR3 has 13 amino acids.

This clonotype occurred a few times. The J gene is TRBJ2-5, the V gene TRBV6-6; TRBD1 or TRBD2 may be the D gene (5 bases each). V was cut by 2 bases and J by 1 base, with 14 bases left in between. The CDR3 is 16 amino acids. Germline values: CDR1 MNHNY, CDR2 SVGAGI (reference sequence). This chain's CDR3 is CASSYGVSGGQETQYF. In DNA form, the CDR3 reads TGTGCCAGCAGTTACGGGGTATCTGGGGGCCAAGAGACCCAGTACTTC.

Regarding this clonotype: Relative to the germline gene, one junction end is altered; a read error may explain this. The chain uses TRBV7-7 and TRBJ2-5, with TRBD1 identical over 7 bases. The CDR3 has 16 amino acids. The V gene's germline CDR1 is SSHAT and CDR2 FNYEAQ (reference sequence). CDR3 in DNA: TGTGCTAGCAGCCAAACTGGGACAGCTCAGGGAGAGACCCAGTACTTC. Its protein product is CASSQTGTAQGETQYF.

A few counts support this clonotype. V gene TRBV5-1 combines with J gene TRBJ2-3; D call uncertain. Germline V lookup: CDR1 SGHRS, CDR2 YFSETQ. This CDR3 region has 13 residues. Trimming stripped 5 bases from V and 0 bases from J, with 7 bases between. The CDR3 here is CASSKGSTDTQYF. The CDR3 nucleotides read TGCGCCAGCAGTAAGGGTAGCACAGATACGCAGTATTTT. Supplemented by reference TRBV5-1 and TRBJ2-3, the full variable domain reads KAGVTQTPRYLIKTRGQQVTLSCSPISGHRSVSWYQQTPGQGLQFLFEYFSETQRNKGNFPGRFSGRQFSNSRSEMNVSTLELGDSALYLCASSKGSTDTQYFGPGTRLTVL.

The V call is TRBV30, the J call TRBJ2-3; D not certain. The CDR3 runs to 13 residues. V was clipped by 1 base and J by 2 bases, with 7 bases between them. Germline values: CDR1 GTSNPN, CDR2 SVGIG (reference sequence). CDR3 residues: CAWSAQSTDTQYF. Written as DNA, the CDR3 is TGTGCCTGGAGTGCCCAGTCCACAGATACGCAGTATTTT. Filled out from reference TRBV30 and TRBJ2-3, the complete variable domain reads SQTIHQWPATLVQPVGSPLSLECTVEGTSNPNLYWYRQAAGRGLQLLFYSVGIGQISSEVPQNLSASRPQDRQFILSSKKLLLSDSGFYLCAWSAQSTDTQYFGPGTRLTVL.

Only a few counts were recorded for this clonotype. J is TRBJ2-3 and V is TRBV11-1, with TRBD2 identical over 7 bases. V was clipped by 1 base and J by 3 bases; unmatched bases: 10. This CDR3 is built from 17 residues. Germline values: CDR1 SGHAT, CDR2 FQDESV (reference sequence). The CDR3 protein is CASSLVLAGVRTDTQYF. CDR3 nucleotide sequence: TGTGCCAGCAGCTTAGTTCTTGCGGGAGTTAGAACAGATACGCAGTATTTT.

In its sample, this clonotype was seen a few times. The J gene is TRBJ2-5, the V gene TRBV27; maybe TRBD2 (6 bases). The J call is in doubt because the DNA end fits TRBJ2-1 better. The CDR3 is 11 amino acids. Germline CDR1 and CDR2: MNHEY and SMNVEV (reference sequence). The CDR3 DNA reads TGTGCCAGCACCCATGGGGGGGAGCAGTTCTTC. Residues: CASTHGGEQFF.

V gene TRBV25-1 combines with J gene TRBJ2-5; D call uncertain. Trimming left V 1 base short and J 1 base short, with 10 bases between. This CDR3 has 15 residues. Germline V gives CDR1 MGHDK, CDR2 SYGVNS. CDR3 protein: CASSELSSRQETQYF. The CDR3 DNA reads as TGTGCCAGCAGTGAATTGAGCTCGCGCCAAGAGACCCAGTACTTC.

This chain uses TRBV4-3 with TRBJ2-7, with D possibly matching TRBD1 (5 bases). This CDR3 spans 13 amino acids. Germline CDR1 LGHNA, CDR2 YSLEER. V was shortened by 0 bases and J by 5 bases, with 8 bases between the two germline ends. DNA of the CDR3: TGCGCCAGCAGCCAAGAAGAAGGGGACGAGCAGTACTTC. The encoded protein is CASSQEEGDEQYF.

The chain carries TRBV4-3 and TRBJ1-2, with a weak D call TRBD1 (6 bases). Trimming shortened V by 0 bases and J by 4 bases, and 15 bases separated the two germline ends. CDR1 and CDR2 from the germline V gene are LGHNA and YSLEER. The CDR3 length is 16 residues. The CDR3 is CASSQDRGAATYGYTF. CDR3 DNA sequence: TGCGCCAGCAGCCAAGATAGGGGGGCGGCAACCTATGGCTACACCTTC.

This clonotype was seen only a few times. The rearrangement links TRBV20-1 to TRBJ1-2; no reliable D call. Germline CDR1 DFQATT, CDR2 SNEGSKA (reference sequence). The V gene lost 6 bases and the J gene lost 4 bases, with 9 bases spanning the gap. The CDR3 spans 11 residues. The CDR3 DNA is TGCAGTGCCAGACACTCCTATGGCTACACCTTC. The encoded protein is CSARHSYGYTF.

This clonotype was seen repeatedly, ten times or more. The genes are TRBV6-6 and TRBJ2-3, with 10 bases that match TRBD2. CDR3 length: 16 residues. The germline V gene encodes CDR1 MNHNY and CDR2 SVGAGI (reference sequence). The V gene end was trimmed by 6 bases and the J gene end by 5 bases; junction bases not matched to a gene: 11. The CDR3 nucleotides are TGTGCCAGCAGCTACCCCCAGCGGGGGGGTCTAGATACGCAGTATTTT. Translation: CASSYPQRGGLDTQYF.

The V call is TRBV28, the J call TRBJ2-1; TRBD1 aligns across 7 bases. The CDR3 runs to 12 residues. Trimming at V came to 5 bases and at J to 8 bases, leaving 3 bases not matched to a gene. Germline assignment: CDR1 MDHEN and CDR2 SYDVKM. The CDR3 sequence is CASSRDSHEQFF. For the CDR3, the DNA is TGTGCCAGCAGTAGGGACAGTCATGAGCAGTTCTTC.

In this sample, this clonotype turned up many times. The V call is TRBV29-1, the J call TRBJ2-5, with 14 positions matching TRBD2. Trimming removed 3 bases from V and 4 bases from J; junction bases left unmatched: 7. The CDR3 runs 16 residues. Looked up from germline, CDR1 is SQVTM and CDR2 is ANQGSEA. The CDR3 DNA follows: TGCAGCGTTGACTTGGGACTAGCGGGAGACTCAGAGACCCAGTACTTC. Encoded protein: CSVDLGLAGDSETQYF.

The chain uses TRBV4-3 and TRBJ2-1; D is perhaps TRBD1 or TRBD2 (5 bases each). The CDR3 runs 16 residues. The ends were cut back, 1 base at V and 4 bases at J, with 14 bases in the middle. Germline CDR1 and CDR2: LGHNA and YSLEER. The CDR3: CASSQGGRNLYNEQFF. In DNA form, the CDR3 reads TGCGCCAGCAGCCAAGGGGGACGCAACCTTTACAATGAGCAGTTCTTC.

This clonotype was recorded a few times. This chain links TRBV9 with TRBJ2-2; no clear D. The germline gives CDR1 SGDLS, CDR2 YYNGEE. Trimming took off 10 bases at V and 0 bases at J, with 10 bases between the two ends. This CDR3 is built from 13 residues. The CDR3 here is CAGSPANTGELFF. DNA of the CDR3: TGTGCCGGAAGTCCCGCGAACACCGGGGAGCTGTTTTTT.